These 20 T cell receptor beta chains share one sample of origin, sequenced in a study of blood T cell repertoires in COVID-19. TCRdb's copy holds only in-frame clones and misses some; the assay was immunoSEQ multiplex PCR. This sample yields around 82,000 clones, of which roughly 90% are seen a single time; around 6.3% belongs to the top ten. The sample comprised peripheral blood. The receptors originated from a man older than 75 with COVID-19, enrolled during active disease.

The rearrangement links TRBV11-2 to TRBJ1-1; TRBD1 matches at 9 bases. The V gene end was trimmed by 3 bases and the J gene end by 11 bases; junction bases not matched to a gene: 13. The CDR3 length is 15 residues. Germline V gene data show CDR1 as SGHAT and CDR2 as FQNNGV. CDR3 loop: CASSFWGQGDIRAFF. The CDR3 DNA reads as TGTGCCAGCAGCTTTTGGGGACAGGGCGATATTAGGGCTTTCTTT.

V is TRBV11-2 and J is TRBJ2-5, with unresolved D. This CDR3 has 13 amino acids. Germline-derived CDR1 and CDR2 are SGHAT and FQNNGV. V shed 1 base and J shed 1 base, with 4 bases lying between them. CDR3 sequence reads: CASSLGLQETQYF. CDR3 sequence (DNA): TGTGCCAGCAGCTTAGGACTCCAAGAGACCCAGTACTTC.

V and J are TRBV25-1 and TRBJ1-2; 8 bases map to TRBD1. The CDR3 runs to 13 residues. V shed 3 bases and J 6 bases; nucleotides not matched to a gene: 3. Germline assignment: CDR1 MGHDK and CDR2 SYGVNS. In DNA form, the CDR3 reads TGTGCCAGCAGTGATGACAGGGGTAATGGCTACACCTTC. Translating gives CASSDDRGNGYTF.

This chain uses TRBV3-1 (or the pseudogene TRBV3-2) with TRBJ1-5, with D possibly being TRBD1 (6 bases). The CDR3 runs to 13 residues. V lost 2 bases and J 4 bases, leaving 6 bases between the germline ends. Per germline, CDR1 LGHDT and CDR2 YNNKEL (reference sequence). CDR3: CASSQQGNQPQHF. For the CDR3, the DNA is TGTGCCAGCAGCCAACAGGGGAATCAGCCCCAGCATTTT.

CDR3 nucleotide sequence: TGTGCCAGCAGCCCTCGGACTAGCGGGGGTGATGAGCAGTTCTTC. It yields the protein CASSPRTSGGDEQFF. The chain links TRBV9 to TRBJ2-1, with TRBD2 matching 13 bases. V shed 4 bases and J 8 bases; nucleotides not matched to a gene: 6. This CDR3 has 15 amino acids. The germline CDR1 and CDR2 sequences are SGDLS and YYNGEE.

This sequence joins TRBV28 and TRBJ1-5; tentative D call: TRBD1 (6 bases). The CDR3 has 12 residues. Germline CDR1 and CDR2: MDHEN and SYDVKM. V lost 4 bases and J lost 7, with 8 bases in between. This chain's CDR3 is CASSSGGQPQHF. The CDR3 DNA reads as TGTGCCAGCAGTTCTGGGGGCCAGCCCCAGCATTTT. Using reference TRBV28 and TRBJ1-5 for the parts outside the CDR3, the full variable domain is DVKVTQSSRYLVKRTGEKVFLECVQDMDHENMFWYRQDPGLGLRLIYFSYDVKMKEKGDIPEGYSVSREKKERFSLILESASTNQTSMYLCASSSGGQPQHFGDGTRLSIL.

The chain recombines TRBV9 with TRBJ2-2; D might be TRBD1 (6 bases). The length of the CDR3 is 14 residues. Germline-derived CDR1 and CDR2 are SGDLS and YYNGEE. Deletions cut 4 bases from V and 2 bases from J, with 9 bases between. CDR3 sequence reads: CASSTGHNTGELFF. Here the CDR3 DNA reads TGTGCCAGCAGCACGGGACACAACACCGGGGAGCTGTTTTTT.

The CDR3 region is CASSDRVGQPQHF. As DNA, the CDR3 is TGTGCCAGCAGCGACAGGGTCGGGCAGCCCCAGCATTTT. The chain is built from TRBV7-9 and TRBJ1-5; 7 nucleotides line up with TRBD1. This CDR3 spans 13 amino acids. Germline V lookup: CDR1 SEHNR, CDR2 FQNEAQ (reference sequence). Unmatched junction bases numbered 5, after V lost 5 bases and J lost 7 bases.

The chain couples TRBV7-3 to TRBJ1-3; D possibly corresponds to TRBD1 (5 bases). The length of the CDR3 is 16 residues. Germline CDR1 is SGHTA and CDR2 is FQGTGA. The V end lost 1 base, the J end lost 2 bases, and 12 bases lay between the germline ends. CDR3 in amino acids: CASSLMGQGTGNTIYF. CDR3 bases: TGTGCCAGCAGCTTAATGGGGCAGGGAACTGGAAACACCATATATTTT.

This chain links TRBV6-5 with TRBJ2-5; the D gene is possibly TRBD2 (5 bases). Trimming pared 0 bases from V and 0 bases from J, leaving 8 bases between. There are 15 residues in the CDR3. Germline values: CDR1 MNHEY, CDR2 SVGAGI. The CDR3 loop is CASSYSREYQETQYF. Written as DNA, the CDR3 is TGTGCCAGCAGTTACTCGAGGGAGTACCAAGAGACCCAGTACTTC.

This clone has more than one count but fewer than ten. The chain combines TRBV6-5 with TRBJ1-2, with D perhaps TRBD1 (6 bases). The germline V gene has CDR1 MNHEY and CDR2 SVGAGI. The CDR3 totals 12 residues. V lost 10 bases to trimming and J lost 5 bases, with 14 bases between them. CDR3 sequence reads: CAIQDSGYGYTF. As DNA, the CDR3 is TGTGCCATCCAGGACAGTGGGTATGGCTACACCTTC.

This rearrangement joins TRBV28 to TRBJ1-3; weak D call: TRBD1 (5 bases). This CDR3 comprises 15 residues. Germline V gene sequence: CDR1 MDHEN, CDR2 SYDVKM. The V and J ends lost 3 bases and 3 bases respectively, with 12 bases between them. CDR3 residues: CASSFRTTFGNTIYF. The CDR3 DNA follows: TGTGCCAGCAGTTTTAGGACAACCTTTGGAAACACCATATATTTT. The whole variable domain, remainder taken from reference TRBV28 and TRBJ1-3, is DVKVTQSSRYLVKRTGEKVFLECVQDMDHENMFWYRQDPGLGLRLIYFSYDVKMKEKGDIPEGYSVSREKKERFSLILESASTNQTSMYLCASSFRTTFGNTIYFGEGSWLTVV.

This chain connects TRBV11-2 to TRBJ1-3; D might be TRBD1 (5 bases). Per germline, CDR1 SGHAT and CDR2 FQNNGV. V gave up 7 bases and J gave up 4 bases, with 14 bases separating them. This CDR3 has 14 residues. The CDR3: CASTSWGVGNTIYF. The DNA of the CDR3 is TGTGCCAGCACCTCCTGGGGGGTCGGAAACACCATATATTTT.

The gene calls are TRBV11-3 and TRBJ2-1; weak D call: TRBD2 (5 bases). V was pared by 4 bases and J by 10 bases, with 14 bases between. CDR1 is SGHNT and CDR2 is YENEEA in the germline V gene. The CDR3 consists of 13 residues. The CDR3 spells CASSSQMRGEQFF. The CDR3 nucleotides are TGTGCCAGCAGCTCCCAAATGCGCGGGGAGCAGTTCTTC.

This chain connects TRBV25-1 to TRBJ1-2, with D maybe TRBD1 (6 bases). Germline V gene sequence: CDR1 MGHDK, CDR2 SYGVNS. CDR3 length equals 15 residues. Trimming cost V 2 bases and J 2 bases, with 12 bases left between them. The CDR3 bases are TGTGCCAGCAGTGAAGGTTTACAGGGAAACTATGGCTACACCTTC. Residues: CASSEGLQGNYGYTF.

This rearrangement joins TRBV19 to TRBJ1-2; maybe TRBD1 (6 bases). Looked up from germline, CDR1 is LNHDA and CDR2 is SQIVND (reference sequence). The V and J ends lost 8 bases and 1 base respectively, with 17 bases between them. The CDR3 is 15 amino acids. In DNA, the CDR3 is TGTGCCAGTGCGGGTCGGCAAGGGGGTAACTATGGCTACACCTTC. Translation gives CASAGRQGGNYGYTF.

The CDR3 reads CASSLQRSTEAFF. The CDR3 coding sequence is TGCGCCAGCAGTTTACAGAGAAGCACTGAAGCTTTCTTT. The chain is built from TRBV5-1 and TRBJ1-1; no clear D. V was pared by 5 bases and J by 4 bases, with 12 bases between. The CDR3 contains 13 residues. The germline CDR1 and CDR2 sequences are SGHRS and YFSETQ.

Only a few counts were recorded for this clone. The chain joins TRBV28 to TRBJ1-2; 10 nucleotides line up with TRBD1. V was clipped by 5 bases and J by 2 bases; unmatched bases: 11. Germline loops: CDR1 MDHEN, CDR2 SYDVKM. The CDR3 covers 17 residues. This chain's CDR3 is CASSLLYPGQGNYGYTF. CDR3 DNA: TGTGCCAGCAGTCTCCTTTATCCGGGACAGGGGAACTATGGCTACACCTTC.

CDR3 sequence: CASKIRANTGELFF. The CDR3 nucleotides read TGTGCCAGCAAAATTCGAGCGAACACCGGGGAGCTGTTTTTT. The chain has TRBV2 and TRBJ2-2; no clear D gene. The CDR3 contains 14 residues. Germline assignment: CDR1 SNHLY and CDR2 FYNNEI. Trimming left V 7 bases short and J 0 bases short, with 9 bases between.

This sequence joins TRBV9 and TRBJ2-3; D is uncertain. CDR3 length equals 15 residues. Germline V lookup: CDR1 SGDLS, CDR2 YYNGEE. V was cut by 0 bases and J by 0 bases, with 8 bases left in between. This CDR3 is CASSVGSYSTDTQYF. Here the CDR3 DNA reads TGTGCCAGCAGCGTAGGGTCCTATAGCACAGATACGCAGTATTTT.